What follows describes a single T cell receptor (beta chain). Its matching antigen is unknown. The sample comes from a study of Graves' ophthalmopathy and Graves' hyperthyroidism. Study observations and caveats: For predicting ophthalmopathy progression, the model had almost 71% sensitivity and nearly 75% specificity.

The CDR3 is made up of 14 amino acids. Germline CDR1 reads LNHDA; CDR2 reads SQIVND (reference sequence). V was clipped by 6 bases and J by 9 bases, with 18 bases between them. The authors amplified TCR beta CDR3 regions from RNA transcripts. Investigators did first-round RT-PCR with HTBI primers, then second-round multiplex PCR. TCRdb reprocessed the multiplex PCR reads with MiXCR, giving one entry per CDR3 protein. The sample holds 220,000 or so distinct CDR3 sequences, under 25% seen once. The sequenced sample consisted of peripheral blood. The clonotype comes from a woman in her fifties or sixties with Graves' ophthalmopathy. This rearrangement joins TRBV19 to TRBJ1-5, with D perhaps TRBD1 (6 bases). This CDR3 is CASRLQGAAGPQHF. Written as DNA, the CDR3 is TGTGCCAGTAGACTACAGGGAGCGGCAGGGCCCCAGCATTTT. Full variable domain (outside the CDR3, taken from reference TRBV19 and TRBJ1-5): DGGITQSPKYLFRKEGQNVTLSCEQNLNHDAMYWYRQDPGQGLRLIYYSQIVNDFQKGDIAEGYSVSREKKESFPLTVTSAQKNPTAFYLCASRLQGAAGPQHFGDGTRLSIL.